This TCR beta chain came from a study of T cell responses to AZD1222 COVID-19 vaccine. Across the whole study: Doses given second, at about 4 or about 12 weeks, were pooled. Study-wide results and caveats: White British ancestry dominated among donors, who included more females, and clonal diversity was possibly underestimated. The study identified only five or six AZD1222 recipients as seropositive at baseline.

The table came from immunoSEQ multiplex PCR; TCRdb's copy has only in-frame clones and leaves some out. The data show almost 80,000 clones, with approximately 86% seen just once and 24% held by the top ten. This CDR3 is built from 20 residues. Germline V CDR1 and CDR2: LGHNT, FRNRAP. V was trimmed by 1 base and J by 4 bases, leaving 28 bases between them. As for this clone: Antigen unknown.

This sequence was found in an adult in good health. The chain is built from TRBV12-5 and TRBJ2-5, with D unclear. The source was peripheral blood, collected on day 0 of AZD1222 vaccination. CDR3 in amino acids: CASGLAPDWEIRLSPETQYF. Here the CDR3 DNA reads TGTGCTAGTGGTTTGGCCCCAGACTGGGAAATCCGGTTAAGCCCAGAGACCCAGTACTTC.